A single sample is the source of the 3 T cell receptor beta chains below, sequenced in a study of human T cells and chemical hapten exposure (dated by TCRdb to the early 2020s). The library was built by means of RACE. Sequencing relied on a NextSeq 500. The public reads were run again by TCRdb, first through fastp at Q25 and then through MiXCR, and only productive beta chains were kept. Under each unique CDR3 protein, matching rows form one entry showing the most common genes and DNA. Present in this sample are a few hundred thousand distinct CDR3 sequences, about 7.7% of which were seen just once. Of the sample, more than 0.95% falls within the top ten clones. According to the study, the label for this sample's time point signals: pre-sensitization, week 0. This specimen's treatment or condition label, interpreted: therapeutic diphenylcyclopropenone sensitization with weekly scalp DPC. Sequencing used whole blood, obtained in connection with sensitization to the hapten diphenylcyclopropenone (DPC). The receptors here all came from a man younger than 30 with alopecia areata. Some clones in this sample may be carry-over from other donors' samples.

This clonotype was seen more than once but under ten times. The J gene is TRBJ1-1, the V gene TRBV10-3, with 7 bases matching TRBD1. CDR1 is ENHRY, CDR2 SYGVKD, per germline. This CDR3 region has 14 residues. The junction had 5 bases not matched to a gene; V was cut back by 7 bases and J by 0 bases. CDR3 nucleotide sequence: TGTGCCATCACTACGGGACAGATGAACACTGAAGCTTTCTTT. This translates into CAITTGQMNTEAFF.

This clonotype has more than one count but fewer than ten. The V gene is TRBV20-1, the J gene TRBJ2-1; D call uncertain. Looked up from germline, CDR1 is DFQATT and CDR2 is SNEGSKA (reference sequence). Trimming pared 0 bases from V and 5 bases from J, leaving 14 bases between. The CDR3 contains 15 residues. CDR3 DNA sequence: TGCAGTGCTAGAGATCTCAGGATCTCTGACAATGAGCAGTTCTTC. This translates into CSARDLRISDNEQFF.

The V call is TRBV18, the J call TRBJ2-3; 9 bases are a match to TRBD2. The CDR3 has 19 residues. J lost 3 bases, V lost 3 bases, and 16 bases had no gene match. CDR1 KGHSH and CDR2 LQKENI come from the germline V gene. The CDR3 is CASSPKTLRLAGLTDTQYF. The CDR3 region has the DNA TGTGCCAGCTCACCGAAAACCCTGCGCCTAGCGGGGTTAACAGATACGCAGTATTTT.